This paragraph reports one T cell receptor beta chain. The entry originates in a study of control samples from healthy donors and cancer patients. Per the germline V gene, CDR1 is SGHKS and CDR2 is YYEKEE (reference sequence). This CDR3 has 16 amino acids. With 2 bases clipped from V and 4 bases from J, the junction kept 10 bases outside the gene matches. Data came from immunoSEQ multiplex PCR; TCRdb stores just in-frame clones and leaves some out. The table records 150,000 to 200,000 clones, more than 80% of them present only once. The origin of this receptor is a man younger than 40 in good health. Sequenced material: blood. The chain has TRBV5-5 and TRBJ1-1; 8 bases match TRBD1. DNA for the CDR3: TGTGCCAGCAGCTTATACCAGGGGGCGGGTGGCACTGAAGCTTTCTTT. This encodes CASSLYQGAGGTEAFF. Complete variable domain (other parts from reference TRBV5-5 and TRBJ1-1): DAGVTQSPTHLIKTRGQQVTLRCSPISGHKSVSWYQQVLGQGPQFIFQYYEKEERGRGNFPDRFSARQFPNYSSELNVNALLLGDSALYLCASSLYQGAGGTEAFFGQGTRLTVV.